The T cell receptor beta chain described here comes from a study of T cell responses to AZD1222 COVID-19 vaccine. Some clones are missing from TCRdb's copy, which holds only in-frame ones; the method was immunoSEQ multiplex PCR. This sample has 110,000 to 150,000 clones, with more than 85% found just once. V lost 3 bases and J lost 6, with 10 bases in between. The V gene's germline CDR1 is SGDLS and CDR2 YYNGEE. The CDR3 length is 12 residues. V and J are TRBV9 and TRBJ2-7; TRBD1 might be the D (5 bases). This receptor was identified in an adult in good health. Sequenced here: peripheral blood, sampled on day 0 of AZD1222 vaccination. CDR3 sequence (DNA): TGTGCCAGCAGCGCCCAGGGTACCGAGCAGTACTTC. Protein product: CASSAQGTEQYF.